The 14 T cell receptor beta chains listed next were all sequenced from one sample in a study of Ad26.COV2.S vaccination and SARS-CoV-2 variants. Treatment here: around 19 received Ad26.COV2.S at low or high dose, single or two shots; 5 received placebo; per-sample allocation not given. Sampling was done on day 63 after the first vaccine or placebo injection. Repertoires were generated with immunoSEQ multiplex PCR, while TCRdb's copy carries only in-frame clones and drops some. In the table there are 400,000 to 450,000 clones, roughly 90% of which are singletons. The input for sequencing was peripheral blood, taken in a trial of Ad26.COV2.S vaccine versus placebo. Every receptor here comes from a person between 18 and 60 years old who received the Ad26.COV2.S COVID-19 vaccine or a placebo.

The chain joins TRBV5-1 to TRBJ2-1; 10 bases fit TRBD2. V was pared by 2 bases and J by 0 bases, with 2 bases of the junction left unmatched. Germline V gives CDR1 SGHRS, CDR2 YFSETQ. The CDR3 extends over 16 amino acids. The CDR3 DNA sequence: TGCGCCAGCAGCTTATCTAGCGGGAGCTCCTACAATGAGCAGTTCTTC. This codes for CASSLSSGSSYNEQFF.

The J gene is TRBJ2-3, the V gene TRBV5-4, with no clear D. The germline V and J ends were trimmed by 2 bases and 4 bases, with 2 bases remaining between them. The CDR3 length is 11 residues. Germline CDR1 is SGHNT and CDR2 is YYREEE (reference sequence). The CDR3 loop reads CASSFADTQYF. The CDR3 DNA follows: TGTGCCAGCAGCTTCGCAGATACGCAGTATTTT.

This clone has more than one count but fewer than ten. V is TRBV19 and J is TRBJ2-2, with D possibly TRBD1 on 6 matching bases. The CDR3 extends over 17 amino acids. Trimming removed 7 bases from V and 0 bases from J, with 18 bases in between. Germline assignment: CDR1 LNHDA and CDR2 SQIVND (reference sequence). CDR3 coding DNA: TGTGCCAGTAAGGCCCAAACCGGGACAACGAACACCGGGGAGCTGTTTTTT. Protein: CASKAQTGTTNTGELFF.

The genes are TRBV9 and TRBJ1-6; D is perhaps TRBD1 (5 bases). The CDR3 has 16 amino acids. V was pared by 6 bases and J by 2 bases, with 15 bases between. CDR1 SGDLS and CDR2 YYNGEE come from the germline V gene. The CDR3 sequence: CASTSAGGAYNSPLHF. CDR3 DNA sequence: TGTGCCAGCACGTCCGCGGGGGGGGCCTATAATTCACCCCTCCACTTT.

CDR3 protein: CASSPSLDRGMYF. The CDR3 region has the DNA TGTGCCAGCTCTCCCTCCCTGGACAGAGGGATGTACTTC. This chain connects TRBV18 to TRBJ2-7; weak D call: TRBD1 (6 bases). The CDR3 is 13 amino acids. Per germline, CDR1 KGHSH and CDR2 LQKENI. Trimming removed 6 bases at V and 12 bases at J, with 21 bases between.

The chain is built from TRBV30 and TRBJ1-6, with D unresolved. This CDR3 region has 12 residues. The ends were cut back, 2 bases at V and 8 bases at J, with 7 bases in the middle. Germline V gives CDR1 GTSNPN, CDR2 SVGIG (reference sequence). The CDR3 nucleotides read TGTGCCTGGAGTAGGGCAGATTCACCCCTCCACTTT. Encoded protein: CAWSRADSPLHF. The complete variable domain, with remaining parts taken from reference TRBV30 and TRBJ1-6, reads SQTIHQWPATLVQPVGSPLSLECTVEGTSNPNLYWYRQAAGRGLQLLFYSVGIGQISSEVPQNLSASRPQDRQFILSSKKLLLSDSGFYLCAWSRADSPLHFGNGTRLTVT.

J is TRBJ1-2 and V is TRBV6-2 or TRBV6-3; tentative D call: TRBD1 (6 bases). V was cut by 0 bases and J by 4 bases, with 12 bases left in between. This CDR3 is built from 15 residues. CDR1 is MNHEY, CDR2 SVGEGT, per germline. Here the CDR3 DNA reads TGTGCCAGCAGTTACTCAGGGGGAGAAGCCTATGGCTACACCTTC. Protein: CASSYSGGEAYGYTF.

The chain has TRBV2 and TRBJ2-1, with D hard to call. The germline V and J ends were trimmed by 0 bases and 7 bases, with 19 bases remaining between them. The CDR3 loop spans 17 amino acids. Germline values: CDR1 SNHLY, CDR2 FYNNEI. The CDR3 region is CASSEALWSLSFNEQFF. Written as DNA, the CDR3 is TGTGCCAGCAGTGAAGCCCTCTGGAGTCTATCGTTTAATGAGCAGTTCTTC.

The chain combines TRBV4-3 with TRBJ1-1; D is unresolved. The CDR3 sequence is 15 residues long. Germline V gene sequence: CDR1 LGHNA, CDR2 YSLEER. V lost 4 bases and J 6 bases, leaving 18 bases between the germline ends. The CDR3 spells CASSPSSSRWAEAFF. Written as DNA, the CDR3 is TGCGCCAGCAGCCCCTCCAGTTCCCGTTGGGCTGAAGCTTTCTTT.

The chain is built from TRBV6-6 and TRBJ2-3, with D possibly matching TRBD2 (6 bases). V gave up 8 bases and J gave up 6 bases, with 12 bases separating them. The germline V gene encodes CDR1 MNHNY and CDR2 SVGAGI (reference sequence). The CDR3 has 12 amino acids. This CDR3 reads CASRPSGDTQYF. As DNA, the CDR3 is TGTGCCAGCCGCCCGAGCGGGGATACGCAGTATTTT.

The chain recombines TRBV27 with TRBJ2-3; 7 bases are a match to TRBD2. Germline assignment: CDR1 MNHEY and CDR2 SMNVEV (reference sequence). The junction had 7 bases not matched to a gene; V was cut back by 6 bases and J by 7 bases. CDR3 size: 13 residues. The DNA of the CDR3 is TGTGCCAGCAGGGATCGGGGAGGGCATACGCAGTATTTT. This sequence encodes CASRDRGGHTQYF.

The J gene is TRBJ2-1, the V gene TRBV7-9, with 11 positions matching TRBD1. Germline V gives CDR1 SEHNR, CDR2 FQNEAQ (reference sequence). V lost 5 bases and J lost 7; bases outside the gene matches: 7. The CDR3 spans 15 residues. Here the CDR3 DNA reads TGTGCCAGCAGCACCCGGACAGGGGGCCTGAATGAGCAGTTCTTC. Its protein is CASSTRTGGLNEQFF.

This chain links TRBV25-1 with TRBJ2-1; D not resolved. The germline V gene encodes CDR1 MGHDK and CDR2 SYGVNS. V was shortened by 4 bases and J by 1 base, with 11 bases between the two germline ends. This CDR3 region has 15 residues. In DNA form, the CDR3 reads TGTGCCAGCAGTGTTCCGAGTCTTTCCTACAATGAGCAGTTCTTC. As protein: CASSVPSLSYNEQFF. Supplemented by reference TRBV25-1 and TRBJ2-1, the full variable domain reads EADIYQTPRYLVIGTGKKITLECSQTMGHDKMYWYQQDPGMELHLIHYSYGVNSTEKGDLSSESTVSRIRTEHFPLTLESARPSHTSQYLCASSVPSLSYNEQFFGPGTRLTVL.

CDR3 in amino acids: CASSVATRSGGLTDTQYF. CDR3 bases: TGTGCCAGCAGCGTAGCTACGAGAAGCGGGGGCCTCACAGATACGCAGTATTTT. This chain connects TRBV9 to TRBJ2-3; 8 positions match TRBD2. This CDR3 has 18 residues. V lost 0 bases and J lost 2; bases outside the gene matches: 11. Germline V lookup: CDR1 SGDLS, CDR2 YYNGEE.